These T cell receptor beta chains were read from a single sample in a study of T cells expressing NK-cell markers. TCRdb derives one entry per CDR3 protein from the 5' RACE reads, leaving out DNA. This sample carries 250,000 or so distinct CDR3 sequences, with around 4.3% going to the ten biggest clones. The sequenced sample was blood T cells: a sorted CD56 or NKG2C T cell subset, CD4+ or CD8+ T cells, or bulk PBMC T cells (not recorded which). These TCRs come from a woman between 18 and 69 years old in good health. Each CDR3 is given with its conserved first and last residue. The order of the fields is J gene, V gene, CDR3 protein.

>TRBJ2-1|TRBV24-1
CATSDAARGSHEQFF
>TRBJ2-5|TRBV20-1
CSAIFSPQETQYF
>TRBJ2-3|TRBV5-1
CASSSGKPDTQYF
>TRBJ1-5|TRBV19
CASNQPDRVQPQHF
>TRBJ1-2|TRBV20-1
CSADPQGTALGYTF
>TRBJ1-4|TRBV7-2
CASSAYSEKLFF
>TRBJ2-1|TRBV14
CASSSGRLKSSYNEQFF
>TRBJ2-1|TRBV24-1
CATSERWTASYNEQFF
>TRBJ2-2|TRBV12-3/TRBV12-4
CASSLRAGGELFF
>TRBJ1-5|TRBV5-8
CASSPQGFQPQHF
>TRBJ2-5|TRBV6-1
CAGPTGAGETQYF
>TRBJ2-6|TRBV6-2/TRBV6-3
CASSETGNSGANVLTF
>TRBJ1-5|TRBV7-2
CASSLEVNQPQHF
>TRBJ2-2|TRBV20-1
CSARAPRGTSVAGELFF
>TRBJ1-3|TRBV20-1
CSAIWQGRRNTIYF
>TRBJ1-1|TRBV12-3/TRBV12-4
CASSFGQGGTEAFF
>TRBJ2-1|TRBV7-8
CASSYSRTSGTSSYNEQFF
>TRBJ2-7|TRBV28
CASSVPGQGFYEQYF
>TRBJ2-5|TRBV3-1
CASSQETGGWETQYF
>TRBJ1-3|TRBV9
CASSRTTGSGNTIYF
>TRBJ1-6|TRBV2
CASSRGGNLHF
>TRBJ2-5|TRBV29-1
CSVEGQGGVSGIETQYF
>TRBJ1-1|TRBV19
CASRGEGHMNTEAFF
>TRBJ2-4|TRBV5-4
CASSLGNSHPERIQYF
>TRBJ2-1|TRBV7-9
CASSSAQNYNEQFF
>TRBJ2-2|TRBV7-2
CANRGLSTGELFF
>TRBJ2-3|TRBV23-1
CASSQWDGGPTQYF
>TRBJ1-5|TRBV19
CASSLRGGINQPQHF
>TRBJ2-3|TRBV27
CASSAVLVVGTDTQYF
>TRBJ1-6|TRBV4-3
CASSQDPQYSPLHF
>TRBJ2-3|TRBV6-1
CASSSGGGITDTQYF
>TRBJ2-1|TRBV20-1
CSATSLKGNEQFF
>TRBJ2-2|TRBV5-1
CASSLELATHGELFF
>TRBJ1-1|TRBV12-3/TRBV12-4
CASSLRSDTEAFF
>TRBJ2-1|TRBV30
CAWSPGQRVRQFF
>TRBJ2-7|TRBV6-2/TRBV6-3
CASTAIDRAYEQYF
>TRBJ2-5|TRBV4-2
CASSQRGTVGQETQYF
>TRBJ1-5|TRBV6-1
CASTPGQGRSPSNQPQHF
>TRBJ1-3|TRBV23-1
CARQGRLSGNTIYF
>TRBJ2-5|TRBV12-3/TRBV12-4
CASSHSGGGETQYF
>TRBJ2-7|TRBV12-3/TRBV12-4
CASSFVGGYEQYF
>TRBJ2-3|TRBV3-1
CASSTRQGASDTQYF
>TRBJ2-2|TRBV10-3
CAISEFSARANTGELFF
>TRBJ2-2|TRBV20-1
CSAGRNSGSNTGELFF
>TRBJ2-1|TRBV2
CASTAQGLGRYEQFF
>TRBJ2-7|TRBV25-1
CASSVGTYEQYF
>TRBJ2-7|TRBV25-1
CASSELGLATYEQYF
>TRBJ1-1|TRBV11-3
CASSLDSTGSTEAFF
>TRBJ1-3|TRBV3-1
CASSQGSGNTIYF